These T cell receptor beta chains were read from a single sample in a study of T cell responses to AZD1222 COVID-19 vaccine. Assay: immunoSEQ multiplex PCR; the TCRdb copy retains only in-frame clones and omits some. The table lists roughly 100,000 clones, 75% to 90% of them singletons. Here the sequenced sample was peripheral blood, taken on day 0 of AZD1222 vaccination. These receptors originate from an adult in good health. The CDR3 runs from the conserved cysteine through the conserved F or W. Each record gives: clone size, V gene, CDR3 length, J gene, D gene, CDR3 protein, CDR3 DNA. D genes are given only for firm matches. The size field is filled for only some rows; it gives once, few, many or a size class.

abundance: -; v_gene: TRBV2; len: 18; j_gene: TRBJ2-5; d_gene: TRBD2; CDR3aa: CASSDGWGTTSGPETQYF; CDR3nt: TGTGCCAGCAGTGATGGGTGGGGGACGACTAGCGGTCCAGAGACCCAGTACTTC
abundance: -; v_gene: TRBV7-8; len: 14; j_gene: TRBJ1-6; d_gene: -; CDR3aa: CASSLAGDSSPLHF; CDR3nt: TGTGCCAGCAGCTTAGCAGGGGATAGTTCACCCCTCCACTTT
abundance: -; v_gene: TRBV7-2; len: 15; j_gene: TRBJ1-2; d_gene: -; CDR3aa: CASSLGGGAGYGYTF; CDR3nt: TGTGCCAGCAGCTTAGGAGGGGGGGCAGGCTATGGCTACACCTTC
abundance: -; v_gene: TRBV14; len: 15; j_gene: TRBJ2-1; d_gene: -; CDR3aa: CASTAGTAAYNEQFF; CDR3nt: TGTGCCAGCACCGCCGGGACCGCGGCCTACAATGAGCAGTTCTTC
abundance: -; v_gene: TRBV18; len: 13; j_gene: TRBJ1-1; d_gene: TRBD1; CDR3aa: CASSRQGNTEAFF; CDR3nt: TGTGCCAGCTCAAGACAGGGGAACACTGAAGCTTTCTTT
abundance: few; v_gene: TRBV20-1; len: 11; j_gene: TRBJ2-7; d_gene: -; CDR3aa: CSFGGALEQYF; CDR3nt: TGCAGTTTTGGTGGGGCCCTCGAGCAGTACTTC
abundance: -; v_gene: TRBV7-3; len: 14; j_gene: TRBJ1-1; d_gene: -; CDR3aa: CASSLDRLNTEAFF; CDR3nt: TGTGCCAGCAGCTTAGACAGACTTAACACTGAAGCTTTCTTT
abundance: once; v_gene: TRBV18; len: 16; j_gene: TRBJ1-5; d_gene: -; CDR3aa: CASSPGPSKGNQPQHF; CDR3nt: TGTGCCAGCTCACCGGGACCCTCTAAGGGCAATCAGCCCCAGCATTTT
abundance: -; v_gene: TRBV7-2; len: 17; j_gene: TRBJ2-7; d_gene: TRBD2; CDR3aa: CASSLAGTSGYSYEQYF; CDR3nt: TGTGCCAGCAGCTTAGCTGGGACTAGCGGGTACTCCTACGAGCAGTACTTC
abundance: -; v_gene: TRBV7-9; len: 12; j_gene: TRBJ1-2; d_gene: -; CDR3aa: CASSWDNYGYTF; CDR3nt: TGTGCCAGCAGCTGGGACAACTATGGCTACACCTTC
abundance: -; v_gene: TRBV30; len: 14; j_gene: TRBJ1-1; d_gene: -; CDR3aa: CAWSKQSPNTEAFF; CDR3nt: TGTGCCTGGAGCAAACAGAGCCCGAACACTGAAGCTTTCTTT
abundance: -; v_gene: TRBV6-5; len: 14; j_gene: TRBJ1-2; d_gene: TRBD1; CDR3aa: CASISGQDLYGYTF; CDR3nt: TGTGCCAGCATTTCGGGACAGGACCTCTATGGCTACACCTTC
abundance: -; v_gene: TRBV6-5; len: 15; j_gene: TRBJ1-1; d_gene: TRBD1; CDR3aa: CASNPTGGANTEAFF; CDR3nt: TGTGCCAGCAACCCGACAGGGGGCGCGAACACTGAAGCTTTCTTT
abundance: -; v_gene: TRBV3-1/TRBV3-2; len: 15; j_gene: TRBJ2-5; d_gene: TRBD1; CDR3aa: CASSQRTGWQETQYF; CDR3nt: TGTGCCAGCAGCCAAAGGACAGGGTGGCAAGAGACCCAGTACTTC
abundance: -; v_gene: TRBV7-9; len: 12; j_gene: TRBJ1-6; d_gene: -; CDR3aa: CASSLGGDRSHF; CDR3nt: TGTGCCAGCAGCTTAGGCGGGGACCGCAGCCACTTT
abundance: -; v_gene: TRBV13; len: 14; j_gene: TRBJ1-2; d_gene: -; CDR3aa: CASSYGRREYGYTF; CDR3nt: TGTGCCAGCAGCTATGGGAGGCGAGAGTATGGCTACACCTTC
abundance: few; v_gene: TRBV9; len: 13; j_gene: TRBJ1-1; d_gene: -; CDR3aa: CASSPGLNTEAFF; CDR3nt: TGTGCCAGCAGCCCAGGACTGAACACTGAAGCTTTCTTT
abundance: -; v_gene: TRBV7-9; len: 13; j_gene: TRBJ1-2; d_gene: -; CDR3aa: CASSLVGPNGYTF; CDR3nt: TGTGCCAGCAGCTTGGTCGGACCCAATGGCTACACCTTC
abundance: -; v_gene: TRBV11-3; len: 15; j_gene: TRBJ2-5; d_gene: TRBD2; CDR3aa: CASSLTSGGQETQYF; CDR3nt: TGTGCCAGCAGCTTAACTAGCGGGGGTCAAGAGACCCAGTACTTC
abundance: -; v_gene: TRBV11-2; len: 14; j_gene: TRBJ1-4; d_gene: -; CDR3aa: CASSSPDGSKKLFF; CDR3nt: TGTGCCAGCAGCTCACCGGACGGCTCGAAAAAACTGTTTTTT
abundance: -; v_gene: TRBV12-3/TRBV12-4; len: 13; j_gene: TRBJ2-7; d_gene: -; CDR3aa: CASSLAGFGEQYF; CDR3nt: TGTGCCAGCAGCCTAGCAGGATTTGGCGAGCAGTACTTC
abundance: -; v_gene: TRBV15; len: 16; j_gene: TRBJ1-6; d_gene: TRBD1; CDR3aa: CATSREGGASNSPLHF; CDR3nt: TGTGCCACCAGCAGAGAAGGGGGCGCCTCCAATTCACCCCTCCACTTT
abundance: -; v_gene: TRBV2; len: 16; j_gene: TRBJ2-3; d_gene: TRBD1; CDR3aa: CASTFQGAPSTDTQYF; CDR3nt: TGTGCCAGCACCTTCCAGGGGGCCCCTAGCACAGATACGCAGTATTTT
abundance: -; v_gene: TRBV18; len: 14; j_gene: TRBJ2-7; d_gene: TRBD2; CDR3aa: CASSPDGRAVEQYF; CDR3nt: TGTGCCAGCTCACCGGACGGGAGGGCCGTTGAGCAGTACTTC
abundance: -; v_gene: TRBV6-2/TRBV6-3; len: 14; j_gene: TRBJ2-5; d_gene: -; CDR3aa: CASSDRLAQETQYF; CDR3nt: TGTGCCAGCAGTGACCGCCTGGCCCAAGAGACCCAGTACTTC
abundance: -; v_gene: TRBV3-1/TRBV3-2; len: 13; j_gene: TRBJ2-5; d_gene: -; CDR3aa: CASSHGSQETQYF; CDR3nt: TGTGCCAGCAGCCACGGCAGCCAAGAGACCCAGTACTTC
abundance: -; v_gene: TRBV6-2/TRBV6-3; len: 13; j_gene: TRBJ2-7; d_gene: -; CDR3aa: CASSYSEKREQYF; CDR3nt: TGTGCCAGCAGTTACTCGGAAAAGCGCGAGCAGTACTTC